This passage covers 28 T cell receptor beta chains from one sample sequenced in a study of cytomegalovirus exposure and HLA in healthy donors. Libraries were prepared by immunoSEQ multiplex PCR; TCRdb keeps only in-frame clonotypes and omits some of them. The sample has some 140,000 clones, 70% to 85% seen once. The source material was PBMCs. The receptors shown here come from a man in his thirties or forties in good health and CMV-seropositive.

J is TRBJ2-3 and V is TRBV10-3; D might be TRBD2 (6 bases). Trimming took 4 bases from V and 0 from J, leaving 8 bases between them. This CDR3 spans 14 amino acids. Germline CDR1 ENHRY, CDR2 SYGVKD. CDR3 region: CAISGGLSTDTQYF. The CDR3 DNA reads TGTGCCATCAGTGGGGGACTTAGCACAGATACGCAGTATTTT.

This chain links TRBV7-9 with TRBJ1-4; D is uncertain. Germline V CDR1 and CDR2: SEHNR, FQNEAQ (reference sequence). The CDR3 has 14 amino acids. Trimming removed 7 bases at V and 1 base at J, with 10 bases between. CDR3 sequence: CASTRPGTNEKLFF. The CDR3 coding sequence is TGTGCCAGCACCAGGCCTGGAACTAATGAAAAACTGTTTTTT.

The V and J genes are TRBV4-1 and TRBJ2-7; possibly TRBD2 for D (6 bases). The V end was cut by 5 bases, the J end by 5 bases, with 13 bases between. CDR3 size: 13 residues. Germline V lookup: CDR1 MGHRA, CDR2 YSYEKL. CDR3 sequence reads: CASSTPGGDEQYF. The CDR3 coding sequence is TGCGCCAGCAGCACACCGGGCGGGGACGAGCAGTACTTC.

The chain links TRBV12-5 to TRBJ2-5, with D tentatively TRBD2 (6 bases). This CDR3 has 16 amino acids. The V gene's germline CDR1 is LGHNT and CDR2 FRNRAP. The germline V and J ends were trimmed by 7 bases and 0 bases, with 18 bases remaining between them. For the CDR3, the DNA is TGTGCTAGTGCGGAGGCTGGGGGGACGTACCAAGAGACCCAGTACTTC. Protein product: CASAEAGGTYQETQYF. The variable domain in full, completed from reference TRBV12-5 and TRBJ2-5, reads DARVTQTPRHKVTEMGQEVTMRCQPILGHNTVFWYRQTMMQGLELLAYFRNRAPLDDSGMPKDRFSAEMPDATLATLKIQPSEPRDSAVYFCASAEAGGTYQETQYFGPGTRLLVL.

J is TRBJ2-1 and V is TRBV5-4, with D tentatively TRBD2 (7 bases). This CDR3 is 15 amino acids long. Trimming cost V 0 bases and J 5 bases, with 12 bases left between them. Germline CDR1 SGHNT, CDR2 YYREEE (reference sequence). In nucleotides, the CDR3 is TGTGCCAGCAGCTTGGGTGGGGGGGCACACAATGAGCAGTTCTTC. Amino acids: CASSLGGGAHNEQFF. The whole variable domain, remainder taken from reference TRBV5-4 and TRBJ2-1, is ETGVTQSPTHLIKTRGQQVTLRCSSQSGHNTVSWYQQALGQGPQFIFQYYREEENGRGNFPPRFSGLQFPNYSSELNVNALELDDSALYLCASSLGGGAHNEQFFGPGTRLTVL.

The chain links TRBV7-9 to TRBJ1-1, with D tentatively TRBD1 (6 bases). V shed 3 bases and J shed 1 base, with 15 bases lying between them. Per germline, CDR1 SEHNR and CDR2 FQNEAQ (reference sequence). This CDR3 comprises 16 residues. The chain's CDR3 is CASSFPGGGRNTEAFF. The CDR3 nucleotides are TGTGCCAGCAGCTTCCCCGGGGGGGGGCGGAACACTGAAGCTTTCTTT.

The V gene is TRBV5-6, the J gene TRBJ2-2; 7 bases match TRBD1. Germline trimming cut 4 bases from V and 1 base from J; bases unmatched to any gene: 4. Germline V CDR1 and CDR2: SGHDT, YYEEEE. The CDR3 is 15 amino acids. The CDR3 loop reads CASSPQGVNTGELFF. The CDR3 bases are TGTGCCAGCAGCCCTCAGGGGGTGAACACCGGGGAGCTGTTTTTT.

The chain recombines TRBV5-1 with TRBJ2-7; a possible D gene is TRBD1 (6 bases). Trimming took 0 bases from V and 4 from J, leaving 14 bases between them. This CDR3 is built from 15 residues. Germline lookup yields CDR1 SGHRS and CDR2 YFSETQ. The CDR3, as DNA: TGCGCCAGCAGCTTGGAAGGGGGAGCGATGTACGAGCAGTACTTC. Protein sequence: CASSLEGGAMYEQYF.

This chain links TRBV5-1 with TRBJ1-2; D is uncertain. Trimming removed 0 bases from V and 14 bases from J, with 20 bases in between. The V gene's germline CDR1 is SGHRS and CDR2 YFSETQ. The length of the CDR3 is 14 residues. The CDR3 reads CASSLDSSSLGLTF. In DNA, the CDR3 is TGCGCCAGCAGCTTGGACAGCTCCTCTTTGGGCTTAACCTTC.

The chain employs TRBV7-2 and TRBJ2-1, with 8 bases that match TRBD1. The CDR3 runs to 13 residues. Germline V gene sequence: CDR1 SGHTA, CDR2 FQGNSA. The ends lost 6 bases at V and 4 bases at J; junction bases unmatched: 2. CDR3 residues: CASRRTGYNEQFF. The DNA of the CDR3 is TGTGCCAGCAGACGGACAGGGTACAATGAGCAGTTCTTC.

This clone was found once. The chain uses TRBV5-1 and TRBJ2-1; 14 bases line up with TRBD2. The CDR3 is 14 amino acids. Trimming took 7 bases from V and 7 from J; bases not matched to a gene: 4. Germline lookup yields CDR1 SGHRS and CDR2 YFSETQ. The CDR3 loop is CASAGTSGSNEQFF. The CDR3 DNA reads TGCGCCAGCGCCGGGACTAGCGGGAGTAATGAGCAGTTCTTC.

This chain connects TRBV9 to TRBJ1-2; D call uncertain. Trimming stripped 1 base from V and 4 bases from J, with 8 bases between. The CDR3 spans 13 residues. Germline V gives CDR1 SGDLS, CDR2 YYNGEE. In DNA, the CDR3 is TGTGCCAGCAGCGTAACCGCCAGCTATGGCTACACCTTC. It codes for CASSVTASYGYTF.

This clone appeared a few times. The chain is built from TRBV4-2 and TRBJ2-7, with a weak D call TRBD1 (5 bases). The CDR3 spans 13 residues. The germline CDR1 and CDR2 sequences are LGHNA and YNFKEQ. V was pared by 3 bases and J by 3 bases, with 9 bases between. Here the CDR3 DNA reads TGTGCCAGCAGCCATGACAGAGGCTACGAGCAGTACTTC. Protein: CASSHDRGYEQYF.

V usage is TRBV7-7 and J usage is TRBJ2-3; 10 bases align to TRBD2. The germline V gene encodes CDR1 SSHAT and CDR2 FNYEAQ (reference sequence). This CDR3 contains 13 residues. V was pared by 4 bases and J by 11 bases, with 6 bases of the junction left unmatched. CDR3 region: CASSSWSGREQYF. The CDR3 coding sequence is TGTGCCAGCAGCTCCTGGAGCGGGAGGGAGCAGTATTTT.

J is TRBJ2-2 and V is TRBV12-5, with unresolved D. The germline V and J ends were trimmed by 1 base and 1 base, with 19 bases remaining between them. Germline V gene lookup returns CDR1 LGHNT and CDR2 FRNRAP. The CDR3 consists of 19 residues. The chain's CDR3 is CASGLEGLLGTGNTGELFF. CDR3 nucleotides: TGTGCTAGTGGTTTGGAAGGATTGTTGGGCACCGGGAACACCGGGGAGCTGTTTTTT. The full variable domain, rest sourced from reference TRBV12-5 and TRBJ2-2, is DARVTQTPRHKVTEMGQEVTMRCQPILGHNTVFWYRQTMMQGLELLAYFRNRAPLDDSGMPKDRFSAEMPDATLATLKIQPSEPRDSAVYFCASGLEGLLGTGNTGELFFGEGSRLTVL.

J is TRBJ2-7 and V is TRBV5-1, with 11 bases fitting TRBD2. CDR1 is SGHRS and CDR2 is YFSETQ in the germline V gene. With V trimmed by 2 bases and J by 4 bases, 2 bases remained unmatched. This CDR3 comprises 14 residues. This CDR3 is CASSFLAGGYEQYF. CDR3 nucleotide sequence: TGCGCCAGCAGCTTTTTAGCGGGGGGGTACGAGCAGTACTTC.

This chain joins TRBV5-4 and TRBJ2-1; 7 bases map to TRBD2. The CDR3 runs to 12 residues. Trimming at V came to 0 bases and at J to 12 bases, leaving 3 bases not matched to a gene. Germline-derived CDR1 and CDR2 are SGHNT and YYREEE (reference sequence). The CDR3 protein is CASSLGGGVQFF. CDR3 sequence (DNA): TGTGCCAGCAGCTTGGGTGGGGGGGTGCAGTTCTTC.

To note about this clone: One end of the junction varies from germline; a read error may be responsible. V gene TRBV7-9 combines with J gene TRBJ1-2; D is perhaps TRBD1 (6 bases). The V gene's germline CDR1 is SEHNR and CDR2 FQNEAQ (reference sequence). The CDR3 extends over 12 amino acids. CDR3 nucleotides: TGTGCCAGCAGCCCCGCAGGGACATATGAGGTCTTC. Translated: CASSPAGTYEVF. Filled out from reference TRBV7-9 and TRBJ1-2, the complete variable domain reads DTGVSQNPRHKITKRGQNVTFRCDPISEHNRLYWYRQTLGQGPEFLTYFQNEAQLEKSRLLSDRFSAERPKGSFSTLEIQRTEQGDSAMYLCASSPAGTYEVFGSGTRLTVV.

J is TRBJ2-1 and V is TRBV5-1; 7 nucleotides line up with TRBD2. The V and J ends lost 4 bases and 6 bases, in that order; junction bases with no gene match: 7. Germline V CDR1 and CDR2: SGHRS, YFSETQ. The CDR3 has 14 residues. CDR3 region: CASSADGGGNEQFF. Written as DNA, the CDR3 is TGCGCCAGCAGCGCAGATGGGGGGGGCAATGAGCAGTTCTTC.

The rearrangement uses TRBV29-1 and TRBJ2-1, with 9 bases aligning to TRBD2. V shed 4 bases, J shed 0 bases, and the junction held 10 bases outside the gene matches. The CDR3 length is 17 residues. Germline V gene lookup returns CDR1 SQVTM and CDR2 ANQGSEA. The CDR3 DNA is TGCAGCGTTGCAACGGGAAGCGGGAGGATCTCCTACAATGAGCAGTTCTTC. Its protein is CSVATGSGRISYNEQFF.

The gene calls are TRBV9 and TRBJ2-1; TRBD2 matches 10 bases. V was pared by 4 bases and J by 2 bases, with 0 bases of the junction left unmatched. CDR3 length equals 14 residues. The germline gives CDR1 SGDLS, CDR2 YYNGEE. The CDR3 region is CASSTSGAYNEQFF. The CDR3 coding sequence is TGTGCCAGCAGCACTAGCGGGGCCTACAATGAGCAGTTCTTC. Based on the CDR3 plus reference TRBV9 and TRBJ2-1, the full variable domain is DSGVTQTPKHLITATGQRVTLRCSPRSGDLSVYWYQQSLDQGLQFLIQYYNGEERAKGNILERFSAQQFPDLHSELNLSSLELGDSALYFCASSTSGAYNEQFFGPGTRLTVL.

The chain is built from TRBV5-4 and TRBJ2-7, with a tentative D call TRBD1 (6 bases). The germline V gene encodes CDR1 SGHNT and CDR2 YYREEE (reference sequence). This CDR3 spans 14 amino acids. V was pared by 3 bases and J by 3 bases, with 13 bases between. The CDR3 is CASSSQGGVYEQYF. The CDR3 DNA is TGTGCCAGCAGCTCACAGGGTGGGGTCTACGAGCAGTACTTC.

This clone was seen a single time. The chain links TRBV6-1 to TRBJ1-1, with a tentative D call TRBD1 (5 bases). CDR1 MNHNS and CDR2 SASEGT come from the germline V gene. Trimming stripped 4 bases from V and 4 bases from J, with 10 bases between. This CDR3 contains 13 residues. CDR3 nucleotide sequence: TGTGCCAGCAGTGTAGGGGAGGTCACTGAAGCTTTCTTT. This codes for CASSVGEVTEAFF.

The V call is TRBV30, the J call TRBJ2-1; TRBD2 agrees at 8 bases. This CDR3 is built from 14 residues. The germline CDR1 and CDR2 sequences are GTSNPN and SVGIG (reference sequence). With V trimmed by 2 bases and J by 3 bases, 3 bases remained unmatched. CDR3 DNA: TGTGCCTGGAGTAATGCGGGGGGCTACAATGAGCAGTTCTTC. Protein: CAWSNAGGYNEQFF. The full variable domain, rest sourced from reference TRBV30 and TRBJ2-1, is SQTIHQWPATLVQPVGSPLSLECTVEGTSNPNLYWYRQAAGRGLQLLFYSVGIGQISSEVPQNLSASRPQDRQFILSSKKLLLSDSGFYLCAWSNAGGYNEQFFGPGTRLTVL.

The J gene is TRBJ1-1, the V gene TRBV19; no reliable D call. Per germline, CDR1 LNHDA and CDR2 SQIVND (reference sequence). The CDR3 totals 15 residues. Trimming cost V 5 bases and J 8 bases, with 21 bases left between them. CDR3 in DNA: TGTGCCAGTAGTCGGCAGGTGAGTGGAACACTCGAAGCTTTCTTT. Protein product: CASSRQVSGTLEAFF.

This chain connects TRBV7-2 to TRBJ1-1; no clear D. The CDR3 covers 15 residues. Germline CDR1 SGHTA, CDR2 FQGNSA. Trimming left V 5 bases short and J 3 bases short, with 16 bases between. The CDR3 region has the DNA TGTGCCAGCAGCGCCAGAGGCGGACTCTACACTGAAGCTTTCTTT. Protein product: CASSARGGLYTEAFF.

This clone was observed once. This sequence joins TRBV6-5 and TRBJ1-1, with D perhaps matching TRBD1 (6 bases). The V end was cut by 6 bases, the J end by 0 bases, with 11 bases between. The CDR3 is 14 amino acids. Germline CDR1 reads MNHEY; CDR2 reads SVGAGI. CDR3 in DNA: TGTGCCAGCAGCCTCAGGGGAATGAACACTGAAGCTTTCTTT. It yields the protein CASSLRGMNTEAFF.

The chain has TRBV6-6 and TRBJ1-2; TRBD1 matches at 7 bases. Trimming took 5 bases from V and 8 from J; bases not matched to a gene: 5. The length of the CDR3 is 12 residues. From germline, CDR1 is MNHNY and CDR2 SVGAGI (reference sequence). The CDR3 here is CASSTTGSGYTF. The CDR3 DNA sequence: TGTGCCAGCAGTACGACAGGGTCGGGCTACACCTTC.